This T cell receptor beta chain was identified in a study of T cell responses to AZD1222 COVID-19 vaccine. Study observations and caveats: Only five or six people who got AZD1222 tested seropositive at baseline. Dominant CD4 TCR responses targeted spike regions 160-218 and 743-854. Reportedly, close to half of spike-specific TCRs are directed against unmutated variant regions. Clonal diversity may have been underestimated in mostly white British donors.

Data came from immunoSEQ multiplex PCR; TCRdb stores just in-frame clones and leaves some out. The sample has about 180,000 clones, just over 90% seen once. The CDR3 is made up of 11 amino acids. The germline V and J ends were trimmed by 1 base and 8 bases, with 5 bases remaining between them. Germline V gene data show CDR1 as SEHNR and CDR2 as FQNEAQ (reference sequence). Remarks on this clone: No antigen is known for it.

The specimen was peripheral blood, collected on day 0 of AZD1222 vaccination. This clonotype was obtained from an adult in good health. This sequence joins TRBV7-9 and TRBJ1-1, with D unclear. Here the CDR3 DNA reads TGTGCCAGCAGCTTAGAGTCGGAAGCTTTCTTT. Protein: CASSLESEAFF. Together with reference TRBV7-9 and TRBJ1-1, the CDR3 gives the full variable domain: DTGVSQNPRHKITKRGQNVTFRCDPISEHNRLYWYRQTLGQGPEFLTYFQNEAQLEKSRLLSDRFSAERPKGSFSTLEIQRTEQGDSAMYLCASSLESEAFFGQGTRLTVV.